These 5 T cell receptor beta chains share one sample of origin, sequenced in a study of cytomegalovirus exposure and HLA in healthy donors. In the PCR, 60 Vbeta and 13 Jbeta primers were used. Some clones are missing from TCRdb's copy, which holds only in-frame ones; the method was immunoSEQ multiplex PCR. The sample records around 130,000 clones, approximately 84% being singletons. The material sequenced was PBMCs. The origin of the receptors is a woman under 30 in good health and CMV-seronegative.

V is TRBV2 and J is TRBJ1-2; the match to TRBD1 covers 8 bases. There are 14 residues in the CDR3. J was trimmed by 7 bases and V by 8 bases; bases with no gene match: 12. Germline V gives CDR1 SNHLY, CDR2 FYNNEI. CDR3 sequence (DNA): TGTGCCAGCCGTGTTGAAGGACAGGGAGGTGGCTACACCTTC. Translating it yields CASRVEGQGGGYTF.

Written as DNA, the CDR3 is TGTGCCAGCAGCCAAGTGGGGGACAGTTCCTTCTACGAGCAGTACTTC. This sequence encodes CASSQVGDSSFYEQYF. The chain recombines TRBV4-2 with TRBJ2-7; 7 bases line up with TRBD1. In germline, CDR1 is LGHNA, CDR2 YNFKEQ. This CDR3 comprises 16 residues. V shed 1 base and J 3 bases; nucleotides not matched to a gene: 9.

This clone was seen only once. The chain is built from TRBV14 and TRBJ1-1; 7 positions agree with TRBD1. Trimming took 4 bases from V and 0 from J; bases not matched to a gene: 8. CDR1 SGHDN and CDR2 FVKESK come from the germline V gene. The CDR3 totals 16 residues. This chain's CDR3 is CASSRGPDRMNTEAFF. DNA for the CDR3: TGTGCCAGCAGCCGAGGACCGGACAGGATGAACACTGAAGCTTTCTTT.

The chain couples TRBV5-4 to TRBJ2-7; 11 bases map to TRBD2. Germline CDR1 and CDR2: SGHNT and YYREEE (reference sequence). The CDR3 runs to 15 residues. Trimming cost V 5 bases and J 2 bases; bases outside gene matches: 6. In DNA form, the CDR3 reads TGTGCCAGCAGATTTAGCGGGAGGGGAACCTACGAGCAGTACTTC. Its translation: CASRFSGRGTYEQYF.

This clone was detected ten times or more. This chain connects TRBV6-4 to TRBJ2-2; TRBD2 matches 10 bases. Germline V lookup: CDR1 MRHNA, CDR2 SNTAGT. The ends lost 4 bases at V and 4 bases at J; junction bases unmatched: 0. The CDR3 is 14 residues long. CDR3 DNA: TGTGCCAGCAGTGCTAGCGGGAGCACCGGGGAGCTGTTTTTT. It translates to CASSASGSTGELFF.